The clone carrying this T cell receptor beta chain was seen only once. Trimming removed 3 bases at V and 0 bases at J, with 21 bases between. This CDR3 spans 18 amino acids. The germline gives CDR1 MDHEN, CDR2 SYDVKM. This sample was included in a study of T-cell reconstitution after alpha-beta-depleted transplantation in children. During its preparation, the TCRbeta library received unique molecular identifiers. A single record per CDR3 protein comes from TCRdb applying MiXCR to the PCR reads. The table records 330,000 or so distinct CDR3 sequences, 9% to 12% of them present only once. The TCR sequence derives from a human donor who donated a stem cell graft to a child with acute lymphoblastic leukemia. Sample: PBMCs from the stem cell graft donor, taken from the stem cell graft. The chain employs TRBV28 and TRBJ2-7; maybe TRBD1 (6 bases). The CDR3 DNA reads as TGTGCCAGCAGTTTCCCCTATAGGCCCCGGACAGACTCCTACGAGCAGTACTTC. Translating it yields CASSFPYRPRTDSYEQYF. Full variable domain (missing parts from reference TRBV28 and TRBJ2-7): DVKVTQSSRYLVKRTGEKVFLECVQDMDHENMFWYRQDPGLGLRLIYFSYDVKMKEKGDIPEGYSVSREKKERFSLILESASTNQTSMYLCASSFPYRPRTDSYEQYFGPGTRLTVT.